This paragraph covers one TCR beta chain sequence. Its antigen remains unidentified. The data originate from a study of cytomegalovirus exposure and HLA in healthy donors. Study-wide context: An analysis done earlier identified almost 120 million unique TCR beta sequences from about 179 million T cells. Points from the study as a whole: Exclusion as indistinguishable affected some V segments, including TRBV6-2 and TRBV6-3.

This CDR3 spans 16 amino acids. Trimming took 4 bases from V and 5 from J; bases not matched to a gene: 9. The germline CDR1 and CDR2 sequences are SGHAT and FQDESV (reference sequence). PCR amplification relied on 60 Vbeta primers (plus 13 Jbeta primers). Generated by immunoSEQ multiplex PCR, the TCRdb table keeps only in-frame clones and is missing some. Of about 220,000 clones detected, roughly 83% appear once; the ten largest clones hold 0.71%. This TCR came from a boy younger than 10 in good health and CMV-seronegative. Sequencing input: PBMCs. The chain combines TRBV11-1 with TRBJ2-2, with 8 bases aligning to TRBD1. The CDR3 sequence: CASSSPRTGTTGELFF. The CDR3 nucleotides are TGTGCCAGCAGCTCCCCGCGGACAGGGACGACCGGGGAGCTGTTTTTT.